The clone carrying this T cell receptor (beta chain) was recorded only once. The antigen remains undetermined. This table comes from immunoSEQ multiplex PCR, and its TCRdb copy is limited to in-frame clones, with some not included. The sample lists about 15,000 clones, approximately 95% seen once, with roughly 22% in the top ten. The entry originates in a study of OX40 agonist ivuxolimab in advanced cancers. Study-wide results and limits: CD4+ and CD8+ blood T cells expanded clonally by week 6 at 0.1 to 3.0 mg/kg.

Trimming took 3 bases from V and 6 from J, leaving 11 bases between them. The CDR3 has 13 residues. Looked up from germline, CDR1 is LNHDA and CDR2 is SQIVND (reference sequence). V gene TRBV19 combines with J gene TRBJ1-2; D gene uncertain. The sequencing here drew on CD4+ or CD8+ T cells sorted from blood, taken in a trial of the OX40 agonist ivuxolimab. The origin of this receptor is an adult with an advanced solid tumor such as melanoma, head and neck, liver or kidney cancer. The CDR3 region is CASSMAARDGYTF. The CDR3 nucleotides read TGTGCCAGTAGTATGGCCGCTCGCGATGGCTACACCTTC. Full variable domain (remainder filled in from reference TRBV19 and TRBJ1-2): DGGITQSPKYLFRKEGQNVTLSCEQNLNHDAMYWYRQDPGQGLRLIYYSQIVNDFQKGDIAEGYSVSREKKESFPLTVTSAQKNPTAFYLCASSMAARDGYTFGSGTRLTVV.